Given below is one TCR beta chain in context. Its antigen has not been determined. The input lacks base qualities; no much larger clone sits a single base away. The CDR3 measures 16 amino acids from cysteine to phenylalanine. Only the CDR3 DNA is retained, 48 bases long and in frame from the first base. After removal of 6 bases from V and 9 bases from J, the junction retains 15 bases not matched to a gene. The germline V gene encodes CDR1 SGHRS and CDR2 YFSETQ. A second Seattle source provided samples from volunteer blood donors who had recovered from COVID-19. Whole blood was collected in K2EDTA tubes by collaborating institutions according to the institutions' own protocols. Collaborator samples were shipped for TCRbeta analysis as frozen whole blood, isolated PBMCs, or DNA extracted from either sample type. TCRbeta CDR3 regions were amplified from genomic DNA by means of the immunoSEQ Assay, a bias-controlled multiplex PCR. The paper's data handling went like this. Within the assay, amplification of reference gene primers was used to estimate how many nucleated cells each sample contained. To quantify the absolute abundance of each unique TCRbeta CDR3 rearrangement, sequence reads were collapsed and filtered. For each sample, productive Simpson clonality was calculated by taking the square root of Simpson's diversity index across productive rearrangements. TCRdb carries this immuneACCESS record with in-frame sequences only. Its versions omit some clonotypes, under half of them owing to an unresolved V gene in the studies checked, with the rest unexplained. The V and J calls and clone size come from that table; D and trimming were worked out from the DNA. The sample contains under 300,000 clones, about 80% of them found a single time. The ten largest clones capture around 2% of the sample.

These data are taken from a study of blood T cell repertoires in COVID-19 (dated by TCRdb to the early 2020s). With regard to the full study: Samples covering the acute and convalescent phases of COVID-19 were provided by collaborators in the United States, Italy and Spain. The material from the prospective study consisted of cDNA or gDNA derived from T cells, B-cell-depleted T cells, or PBMCs. Subjects who had been exposed to COVID-19, were actively infected with it, or had recovered from it provided the deeply sampled blood TCRbeta repertoires that made up the dataset. A freely available public database, intended as a resource for researchers studying the immune response to SARS-CoV-2, is where the repertoires were released. The samples were drawn from two sources: the first 160 participants of the ongoing ImmuneRACE study, and 1,254 subjects contributed by 6 global collaborators. Sample metadata almost always included a de-identified subject ID, COVID-19 status, age in years and sex. Where available, HLA class I and class II types were obtained from metadata supplied by the sample provider rather than from assay-based typing.

What the authors observed across the whole study: The amount of clinical and demographic metadata varied by source and participant and was provided uncurated.

The receptor's source is a man aged 25 to 40 who had recovered from COVID-19. Sequenced input: peripheral blood. Recombination connected TRBV5-1 to TRBJ1-1, and TRBD1 aligns with 12 junction nucleotides. The CDR3 in this case is CASTQKRDRGPTKAFF. In nucleotide form, the sequence is TGCGCCAGCACCCAGAAGAGGGACAGGGGGCCTACTAAAGCTTTCTTT.